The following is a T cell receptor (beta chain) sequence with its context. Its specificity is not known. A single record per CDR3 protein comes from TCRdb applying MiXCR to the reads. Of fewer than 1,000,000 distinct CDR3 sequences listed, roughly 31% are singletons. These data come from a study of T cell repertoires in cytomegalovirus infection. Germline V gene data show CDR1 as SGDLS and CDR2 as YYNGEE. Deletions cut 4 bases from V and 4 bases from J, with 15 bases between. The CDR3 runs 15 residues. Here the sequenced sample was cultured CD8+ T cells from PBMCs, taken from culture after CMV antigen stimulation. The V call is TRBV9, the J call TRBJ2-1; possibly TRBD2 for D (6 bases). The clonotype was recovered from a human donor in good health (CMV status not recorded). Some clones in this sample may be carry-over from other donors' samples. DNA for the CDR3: TGTGCCAGCAGCCTCGGGACTCAATCATACAATGAGCAGTTCTTC. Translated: CASSLGTQSYNEQFF. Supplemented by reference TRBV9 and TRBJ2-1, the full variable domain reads DSGVTQTPKHLITATGQRVTLRCSPRSGDLSVYWYQQSLDQGLQFLIQYYNGEERAKGNILERFSAQQFPDLHSELNLSSLELGDSALYFCASSLGTQSYNEQFFGPGTRLTVL.